Listed below are T cell receptor beta chains from one sample, sequenced in a study of blood T cell repertoires in COVID-19. Here immunoSEQ multiplex PCR was the method, and the copy in TCRdb shows in-frame clones only, minus some. This table holds 200,000 to 250,000 clones, 86% found once. Sequenced input: peripheral blood. Receptors were obtained from a woman between 50 and 59 years old with COVID-19, enrolled during active disease. Both conserved end residues are part of each CDR3.

v_call: TRBV19; j_call: TRBJ2-2; cdr3_aa: CASSPDAQGADTGELFF
v_call: TRBV15; j_call: TRBJ1-1; cdr3_aa: CATSSRQALNTEAFF
v_call: TRBV19; j_call: TRBJ1-4; cdr3_aa: CASSMKSYEKLFF
v_call: TRBV6-2/TRBV6-3; j_call: TRBJ2-3; cdr3_aa: CASSYVVADTQYF
v_call: TRBV7-9; j_call: TRBJ1-6; cdr3_aa: CASSSDTDPLLF
v_call: TRBV3-1/TRBV3-2; j_call: TRBJ2-1; cdr3_aa: CASSSGLAENEQFF
v_call: TRBV27; j_call: TRBJ2-7; cdr3_aa: CASSFSGGYVQYF
v_call: TRBV4-3; j_call: TRBJ2-7; cdr3_aa: CASSQGWGHYEQYF
v_call: TRBV7-5; j_call: TRBJ1-1; cdr3_aa: CARSLRGAETEAFF
v_call: TRBV10-1; j_call: TRBJ1-1; cdr3_aa: CASSENEENTEAFF
v_call: TRBV29-1; j_call: TRBJ2-2; cdr3_aa: CSVLRGTGELFF
v_call: TRBV28; j_call: TRBJ2-3; cdr3_aa: CASGTPTDTQYF